A single sample is the source of the 12 T cell receptor beta chains below, sequenced in a study of siplizumab effects on memory and regulatory T cells (dated by TCRdb to the late 2010s). The method was the immunoSEQ multiplex PCR assay. What TCRdb holds here is the immuneACCESS table cut down to in-frame rearrangements. Part of the clones is not present; checked against another copy, under half of the missing clones reflect an unresolved V gene, and the others are unexplained. The sample records roughly 100,000 clones, around 90% of which are singletons. In total, the top ten clones hold approximately 12% of the sample. Sequencing input: non-Treg CD4+ T cells sorted from blood. The meaning of the sample's cell subset or site label: FACS-sorted unstimulated CD4+ non-regulatory T cells. These receptors all stem from a human donor in good health.

V and J are TRBV5-1 and TRBJ2-2; no clear D gene. The V gene's germline CDR1 is SGHRS and CDR2 YFSETQ. The CDR3 sequence is 15 residues long. V shed 3 bases and J shed 4 bases, with 13 bases lying between them. For the CDR3, the DNA is TGCGCCAGCAGCTCGCAGCCTACCCCCACCGGGGAGCTGTTTTTT. Translation gives CASSSQPTPTGELFF.

V usage is TRBV18 and J usage is TRBJ2-2; 10 positions agree with TRBD2. Trimming at V came to 2 bases and at J to 6 bases, leaving 3 bases not matched to a gene. The CDR3 runs to 15 residues. Germline loops: CDR1 KGHSH, CDR2 LQKENI. CDR3 residues: CASSPSGREAGELFF. For the CDR3, the DNA is TGTGCCAGCTCACCAAGCGGGAGGGAGGCCGGGGAGCTGTTTTTT.

J is TRBJ1-3 and V is TRBV6-4; tentatively, D is TRBD1 (5 bases). Germline assignment: CDR1 MRHNA and CDR2 SNTAGT. This CDR3 contains 16 residues. The V and J ends lost 0 bases and 5 bases respectively, with 14 bases between them. CDR3 nucleotides: TGTGCCAGCAGTGACTCGGGGAAAGGGGAACGAAACACCATATATTTT. Protein: CASSDSGKGERNTIYF.

The chain is built from TRBV11-2 and TRBJ1-5, with D unresolved. Trimming cost V 3 bases and J 2 bases, with 5 bases left between them. The germline V gene encodes CDR1 SGHAT and CDR2 FQNNGV. The length of the CDR3 is 13 residues. CDR3 sequence (DNA): TGTGCCAGCAGCTTCAACCGCAATCAGCCCCAGCATTTT. This sequence encodes CASSFNRNQPQHF.

The chain is built from TRBV10-3 and TRBJ1-1; no reliable D call. The germline V gene has CDR1 ENHRY and CDR2 SYGVKD. V shed 0 bases and J shed 4 bases, with 9 bases lying between them. The length of the CDR3 is 14 residues. The CDR3 is CAISESKGATEAFF. CDR3 nucleotide sequence: TGTGCCATCAGTGAGTCGAAGGGAGCCACTGAAGCTTTCTTT.

The gene calls are TRBV7-9 and TRBJ2-1; TRBD2 might be the D (5 bases). The V end lost 11 bases, the J end lost 1 base, and 18 bases lay between the germline ends. The CDR3 has 15 amino acids. The germline V gene has CDR1 SEHNR and CDR2 FQNEAQ (reference sequence). The CDR3 is CASTSSGVSYNEQFF. CDR3 DNA sequence: TGTGCCTCTACCAGCAGCGGAGTTTCCTACAATGAGCAGTTCTTC.

V gene TRBV7-9 combines with J gene TRBJ2-1; tentative D call: TRBD1 (6 bases). This CDR3 comprises 15 residues. The V gene lost 4 bases and the J gene lost 0 bases, with 10 bases spanning the gap. CDR1 and CDR2 (germline): SEHNR, FQNEAQ (reference sequence). CDR3 in amino acids: CASSSGQNSYNEQFF. CDR3 bases: TGTGCCAGCAGCTCAGGACAGAACTCCTACAATGAGCAGTTCTTC.

The chain couples TRBV7-2 to TRBJ1-5, with 8 bases aligning to TRBD1. This CDR3 has 16 residues. V gave up 3 bases and J gave up 1 base; unmatched junction bases: 5. Germline V gene lookup returns CDR1 SGHTA and CDR2 FQGNSA. Written as DNA, the CDR3 is TGTGCCAGCAGCTTTTTGAGACAGGGGAGCAATCAGCCCCAGCATTTT. Translated: CASSFLRQGSNQPQHF. Full variable domain (rest looked up from reference TRBV7-2 and TRBJ1-5): GAGVSQSPSNKVTEKGKDVELRCDPISGHTALYWYRQSLGQGLEFLIYFQGNSAPDKSGLPSDRFSAERTGGSVSTLTIQRTQQEDSAVYLCASSFLRQGSNQPQHFGDGTRLSIL.

The J gene is TRBJ1-1, the V gene TRBV5-1; TRBD1 might be the D (5 bases). The CDR3 is made up of 16 amino acids. V lost 4 bases and J lost 0, with 16 bases in between. CDR1 and CDR2 from the germline V gene are SGHRS and YFSETQ. In nucleotides, the CDR3 is TGCGCCAGCAGCCCGGAGGGGAGAATCATGAACACTGAAGCTTTCTTT. This translates into CASSPEGRIMNTEAFF.

The chain recombines TRBV6-6 with TRBJ2-3, with 12 bases lining up with TRBD2. This CDR3 spans 16 amino acids. Germline CDR1 is MNHNY and CDR2 is SVGAGI (reference sequence). The trim removed 2 bases at V and 6 bases at J, leaving 6 bases unmatched. CDR3 protein: CASSYALAGGGDTQYF. The CDR3 DNA reads as TGTGCCAGCAGTTACGCTCTAGCGGGAGGGGGGGATACGCAGTATTTT.

V is TRBV28 and J is TRBJ2-1; no definite D call. Germline-derived CDR1 and CDR2 are MDHEN and SYDVKM. The CDR3 loop spans 14 amino acids. Trimming left V 8 bases short and J 0 bases short, with 11 bases between. The DNA for the CDR3 is TGTGCCAGCGTGGGCCCTAGCTCCTACAATGAGCAGTTCTTC. It encodes CASVGPSSYNEQFF.

The chain couples TRBV6-6 to TRBJ2-7; D is ambiguous. Trimming took 6 bases from V and 6 from J, leaving 18 bases between them. The germline gives CDR1 MNHNY, CDR2 SVGAGI (reference sequence). CDR3 length equals 14 residues. For the CDR3, the DNA is TGTGCCAGCAGCCCTCAGGTGGGGTTGGGCGAGCAGTACTTC. It specifies CASSPQVGLGEQYF.